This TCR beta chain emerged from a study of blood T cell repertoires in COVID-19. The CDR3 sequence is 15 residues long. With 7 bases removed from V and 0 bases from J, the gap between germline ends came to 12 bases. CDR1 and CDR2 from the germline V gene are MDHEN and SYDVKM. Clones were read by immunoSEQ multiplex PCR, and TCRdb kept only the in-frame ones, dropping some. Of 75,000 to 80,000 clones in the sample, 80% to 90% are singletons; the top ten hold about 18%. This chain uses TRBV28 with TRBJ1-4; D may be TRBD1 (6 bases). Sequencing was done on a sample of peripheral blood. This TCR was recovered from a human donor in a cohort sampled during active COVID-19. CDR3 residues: CASTSRGATNEKLFF. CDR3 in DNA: TGTGCCAGCACCTCCAGGGGAGCAACTAATGAAAAACTGTTTTTT.